These 20 T cell receptor beta chains originate from one sample sequenced in a study of shared clonotypes between healthy human individuals (dated by TCRdb to the early 2020s). The library was prepared using the immunoSEQ multiplex PCR assay. In its TCRdb copy, this immuneACCESS table keeps in-frame sequences only and misses some clones. Where compared with another copy, unresolved V genes explain less than half of these, and the others have no known cause. The sample table shows about 2,500,000 clones, and around 90% are seen once. The ten largest clones capture more than 0.12% of the sample. Input material: naive CD4+ T cells sorted from blood. The intended sense of this specimen's cell subset or site label: CD45RA+ positively selected. These receptor sequences come from a man younger than 35 in good health.

The gene calls are TRBV2 and TRBJ1-5; 11 bases align to TRBD1. V lost 6 bases and J lost 5; bases outside the gene matches: 9. Germline V gene sequence: CDR1 SNHLY, CDR2 FYNNEI. This CDR3 region has 16 residues. DNA of the CDR3: TGTGCCAGCAGGACTTCCGGGACAGGGGGGGATCAGCCCCAGCATTTT. Protein sequence: CASRTSGTGGDQPQHF.

This rearrangement joins TRBV15 to TRBJ1-1, with 7 bases lining up with TRBD1. CDR3 length equals 15 residues. V gave up 3 bases and J gave up 4 bases; unmatched junction bases: 8. Germline CDR1 reads LNHNV; CDR2 reads YYDKDF (reference sequence). In DNA form, the CDR3 reads TGTGCCACCAGCAGTCAGGGGGGACTGATCACTGAAGCTTTCTTT. Its translation: CATSSQGGLITEAFF. Full variable domain (missing parts from reference TRBV15 and TRBJ1-1): DAMVIQNPRYQVTQFGKPVTLSCSQTLNHNVMYWYQQKSSQAPKLLFHYYDKDFNNEADTPDNFQSRRPNTSFCFLDIRSPGLGDTAMYLCATSSQGGLITEAFFGQGTRLTVV.

The chain has TRBV30 and TRBJ1-2; 12 positions agree with TRBD1. In germline, CDR1 is GTSNPN, CDR2 SVGIG (reference sequence). The junction had 7 bases not matched to a gene; V was cut back by 0 bases and J by 14 bases. The CDR3 contains 13 residues. CDR3 in amino acids: CAWSVAGQGAGTF. In DNA form, the CDR3 reads TGTGCCTGGAGTGTTGCGGGACAGGGGGCTGGGACCTTC.

This clone was recorded once. The chain uses TRBV5-1 and TRBJ1-1; 7 positions agree with TRBD1. Germline trimming cut 4 bases from V and 1 base from J; bases unmatched to any gene: 10. The CDR3 length is 16 residues. The germline CDR1 and CDR2 sequences are SGHRS and YFSETQ. In DNA, the CDR3 is TGCGCCAGCAGCGCCATGGGGGGACAGACGAACACTGAAGCTTTCTTT. It translates to CASSAMGGQTNTEAFF.

This clone was detected once. The rearrangement links TRBV29-1 to TRBJ2-1, with TRBD2 as a possible D gene (5 bases). This CDR3 is built from 12 residues. Germline CDR1 is SQVTM and CDR2 is ANQGSEA. Trimming cost V 6 bases and J 7 bases, with 13 bases left between them. CDR3 nucleotide sequence: TGCAGCGTGGAACCGGGATTAAATGAGCAGTTCTTC. This translates into CSVEPGLNEQFF.

V usage is TRBV30 and J usage is TRBJ2-2; D is uncertain. There are 16 residues in the CDR3. Germline values: CDR1 GTSNPN, CDR2 SVGIG (reference sequence). Trimming stripped 4 bases from V and 4 bases from J, with 19 bases between. CDR3 protein: CAWTPSPRVGTGELFF. For the CDR3, the DNA is TGTGCCTGGACTCCATCTCCAAGGGTTGGCACCGGGGAGCTGTTTTTT. Full variable domain (remainder filled in from reference TRBV30 and TRBJ2-2): SQTIHQWPATLVQPVGSPLSLECTVEGTSNPNLYWYRQAAGRGLQLLFYSVGIGQISSEVPQNLSASRPQDRQFILSSKKLLLSDSGFYLCAWTPSPRVGTGELFFGEGSRLTVL.

The rearrangement uses TRBV28 and TRBJ1-2; a possible D gene is TRBD1 (6 bases). Trimming left V 7 bases short and J 4 bases short, with 19 bases between. CDR1 and CDR2 (germline): MDHEN, SYDVKM. The length of the CDR3 is 15 residues. The CDR3 sequence is CASKLQGTPRYGYTF. DNA for the CDR3: TGTGCCAGCAAACTACAGGGAACCCCACGCTATGGCTACACCTTC.

The V call is TRBV28, the J call TRBJ1-1; D remains ambiguous. The CDR3 is 17 residues long. CDR1 is MDHEN, CDR2 SYDVKM, per germline. V lost 6 bases, J lost 3 bases, and 23 bases lay in between. The CDR3 sequence: CASRPNKWGLEDTEAFF. The CDR3, as DNA: TGTGCCAGCAGGCCGAATAAGTGGGGTCTGGAGGACACTGAAGCTTTCTTT.

In this sample, this clone turned up a few times. Within the sample, other DNA sequences also encode this same CDR3. The chain uses TRBV30 and TRBJ1-4, with a tentative D call TRBD1 (6 bases). This CDR3 has 13 amino acids. V was shortened by 0 bases and J by 7 bases, with 9 bases between the two germline ends. The germline V gene has CDR1 GTSNPN and CDR2 SVGIG (reference sequence). The CDR3 DNA is TGTGCCTGGAGTGTACAGGGCGGTGAAAAACTGTTTTTT. Protein: CAWSVQGGEKLFF.

The DNA for the CDR3 is TGTGCCAGCAGTCGCCGACAGGCAAGGGGCTACACCTTC. Protein product: CASSRRQARGYTF. The chain has TRBV5-6 and TRBJ1-2; D may be TRBD1 (6 bases). The V gene lost 5 bases and the J gene lost 8 bases, with 16 bases spanning the gap. Germline values: CDR1 SGHDT, CDR2 YYEEEE. There are 13 residues in the CDR3.

Note on this clone: The same CDR3 arises from other DNA sequences in this sample as well. The rearrangement uses TRBV25-1 and TRBJ2-3; 8 nucleotides line up with TRBD2. The trim removed 1 base at V and 3 bases at J, leaving 3 bases unmatched. Germline CDR1 is MGHDK and CDR2 is SYGVNS. CDR3 size: 15 residues. The CDR3 region has the DNA TGTGCCAGCAGTGAATGGGCGGGAGGAACAGATACGCAGTATTTT. Translating it yields CASSEWAGGTDTQYF.

This clone has just a few counts. This chain links TRBV7-2 with TRBJ1-4; no clear D gene. Germline V lookup: CDR1 SGHTA, CDR2 FQGNSA. V lost 1 base to trimming and J lost 8 bases, with 14 bases between them. The CDR3 covers 15 residues. The CDR3 sequence: CASSLVATSKEKLFF. The CDR3 nucleotides are TGTGCCAGCAGCTTAGTTGCGACAAGCAAAGAAAAACTGTTTTTT.

The CDR3 DNA sequence: TGTGCCAGCAGCTTTACACTTGACAGCTCCTACAATGAGCAGTTCTTC. Residues: CASSFTLDSSYNEQFF. The chain couples TRBV7-2 to TRBJ2-1, with a tentative D call TRBD1 (5 bases). This CDR3 is 16 amino acids long. Trimming cost V 3 bases and J 0 bases, with 12 bases left between them. Germline CDR1 reads SGHTA; CDR2 reads FQGNSA.

The rearrangement uses TRBV7-9 and TRBJ2-1, with 12 bases that match TRBD2. This CDR3 spans 15 amino acids. Germline-derived CDR1 and CDR2 are SEHNR and FQNEAQ (reference sequence). The V gene end was trimmed by 5 bases and the J gene end by 9 bases; junction bases not matched to a gene: 8. The CDR3 region has the DNA TGTGCCAGCAGCGCCCAGACTAGCGGGAGATCTGAGCAGTTCTTC. Residues: CASSAQTSGRSEQFF.

The rearrangement joins TRBV5-6 to TRBJ2-1, with D possibly being TRBD1 or TRBD2 (7 bases each). The CDR3 length is 16 residues. Germline-derived CDR1 and CDR2 are SGHDT and YYEEEE. V lost 4 bases and J 0 bases, leaving 14 bases between the germline ends. The CDR3 loop reads CASSPPGGGSYNEQFF. For the CDR3, the DNA is TGTGCCAGCAGCCCCCCAGGGGGGGGCTCCTACAATGAGCAGTTCTTC.

This chain uses TRBV7-3 with TRBJ2-7; the D gene is possibly TRBD1 (6 bases). The CDR3 is 15 residues long. From germline, CDR1 is SGHTA and CDR2 FQGTGA. V was clipped by 2 bases and J by 1 base, with 12 bases between them. The chain's CDR3 is CASSLQPGESYEQYF. The CDR3 DNA reads TGTGCCAGCAGCTTACAACCAGGGGAATCCTACGAGCAGTACTTC.

This clone has a single count. The J gene is TRBJ2-6, the V gene TRBV13; the D gene is possibly TRBD1 (6 bases). CDR1 and CDR2 (germline): PRHDT, FYEKMQ (reference sequence). The V end lost 4 bases, the J end lost 5 bases, and 12 bases lay between the germline ends. This CDR3 has 15 residues. CDR3: CASSSQGKRANVLTF. CDR3 nucleotides: TGTGCCAGCAGCTCCCAGGGGAAGAGGGCCAACGTCCTGACTTTC.

The chain employs TRBV10-3 and TRBJ1-2, with D maybe TRBD1 (5 bases). CDR3 length equals 14 residues. Looked up from germline, CDR1 is ENHRY and CDR2 is SYGVKD. V gave up 4 bases and J gave up 3 bases, with 12 bases separating them. In nucleotides, the CDR3 is TGTGCCATCAGTGGATCACAGGTCGACTATGGCTACACCTTC. Translating it yields CAISGSQVDYGYTF.

V gene TRBV21-1 combines with J gene TRBJ2-1; the D call in the table, TRBD2, was not verified against the DNA. TRBV21-1 is a pseudogene segment. The CDR3 loop spans 14 amino acids. CDR3 nucleotides: TGTGCCAGCAGCCTTAGCGGGAGGGAAGATGAGCAGTTCTTC. Protein product: CASSLSGREDEQFF.

The rearrangement links TRBV5-8 to TRBJ1-3, with no clear D. With 1 base removed from V and 2 bases from J, the gap between germline ends came to 10 bases. This CDR3 has 15 amino acids. The V gene's germline CDR1 is SGHTS and CDR2 YDEGEE. The CDR3 spells CASSLRSGAGNTIYF. The CDR3 nucleotides are TGTGCCAGCAGCTTGAGGTCAGGAGCTGGAAACACCATATATTTT.